Listed here are 5 T cell receptor beta chains from one sample, sequenced in a study of blood T cells in healthy people across ages. A J-beta primer mix and a sample-barcoded 5' primer were used in a second PCR of roughly 6 to 11 cycles. TCRdb used MiXCR to reprocess the 5' RACE reads, holding one entry per CDR3 protein. The sample has 1.5 million or so distinct CDR3 sequences; 35% to 45% are singletons. Sequencing input: blood. Source of these receptors: a woman younger than 30 in good health.

The chain couples TRBV12-5 to TRBJ2-5, with D perhaps TRBD2 (6 bases). There are 13 residues in the CDR3. Germline V gene lookup returns CDR1 LGHNT and CDR2 FRNRAP. The V and J ends lost 0 bases and 11 bases respectively, with 13 bases between them. The CDR3 reads CASGLVAGNEQYF. The CDR3 DNA reads as TGTGCTAGTGGTTTGGTTGCGGGAAATGAGCAGTACTTC. Complete variable domain (other parts from reference TRBV12-5 and TRBJ2-5): DARVTQTPRHKVTEMGQEVTMRCQPILGHNTVFWYRQTMMQGLELLAYFRNRAPLDDSGMPKDRFSAEMPDATLATLKIQPSEPRDSAVYFCASGLVAGNEQYFGPGTRLLVL.

This sequence joins TRBV20-1 and TRBJ1-5; D is unresolved. The V end was cut by 0 bases, the J end by 1 base, with 13 bases between. Per germline, CDR1 DFQATT and CDR2 SNEGSKA (reference sequence). This CDR3 has 16 residues. This CDR3 reads CSARDSAGGSNQPQHF. The CDR3 nucleotides are TGCAGTGCTAGAGATTCGGCAGGTGGGAGCAATCAGCCCCAGCATTTT.

The chain has TRBV3-1 and TRBJ1-1; a weak D match, TRBD1 (5 bases). The V end was cut by 1 base, the J end by 3 bases, with 6 bases between. The germline V gene has CDR1 LGHDT and CDR2 YNNKEL (reference sequence). CDR3 length: 13 amino acids. In nucleotides, the CDR3 is TGTGCCAGCAGCCAAGTGACAGACACTGAAGCTTTCTTT. It yields the protein CASSQVTDTEAFF.

The CDR3 region has the DNA TGCGCCAGCAGCCCACCGGGACTAGCGGGGATTCAGACCCAGTACTTC. It is translated as CASSPPGLAGIQTQYF. The chain links TRBV5-1 to TRBJ2-5; 13 bases agree with TRBD2. After removal of 4 bases from V and 6 bases from J, the junction contained 9 bases not matched to a gene. This CDR3 comprises 16 residues. From germline, CDR1 is SGHRS and CDR2 YFSETQ.

The CDR3 loop is CASSLDPGSNTEAFF. CDR3 nucleotides: TGTGCCAGCAGCTTAGATCCGGGGTCGAACACTGAAGCTTTCTTT. V is TRBV7-2 and J is TRBJ1-1, with D unresolved. This CDR3 is 15 amino acids long. From germline, CDR1 is SGHTA and CDR2 FQGNSA. V gave up 1 base and J gave up 1 base, with 10 bases separating them.